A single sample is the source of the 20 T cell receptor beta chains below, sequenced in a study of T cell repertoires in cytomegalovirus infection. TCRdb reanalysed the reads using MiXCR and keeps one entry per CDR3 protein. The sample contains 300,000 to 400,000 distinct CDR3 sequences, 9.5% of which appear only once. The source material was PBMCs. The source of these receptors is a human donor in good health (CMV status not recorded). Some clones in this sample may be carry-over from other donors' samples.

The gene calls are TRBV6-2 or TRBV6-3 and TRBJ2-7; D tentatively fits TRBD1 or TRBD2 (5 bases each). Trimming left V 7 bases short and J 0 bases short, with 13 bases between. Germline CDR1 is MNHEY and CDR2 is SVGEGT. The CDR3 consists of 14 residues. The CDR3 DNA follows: TGTGCCAGCACAACTACCGGGGCCTCCTACGAGCAGTACTTC. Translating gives CASTTTGASYEQYF.

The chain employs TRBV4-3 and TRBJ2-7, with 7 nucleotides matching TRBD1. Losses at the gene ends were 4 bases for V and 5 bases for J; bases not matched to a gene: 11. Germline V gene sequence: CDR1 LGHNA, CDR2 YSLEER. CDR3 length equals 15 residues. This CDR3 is CASSRTETGIDEQYF. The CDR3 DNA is TGCGCCAGCAGCCGCACCGAGACAGGGATCGACGAGCAGTACTTC.

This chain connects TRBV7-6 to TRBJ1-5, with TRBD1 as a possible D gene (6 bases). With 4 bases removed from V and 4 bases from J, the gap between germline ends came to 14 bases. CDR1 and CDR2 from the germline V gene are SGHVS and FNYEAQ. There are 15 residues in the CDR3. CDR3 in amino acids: CASSSRPDRNQPQHF. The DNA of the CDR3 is TGTGCCAGCAGCTCTAGACCCGACAGGAATCAGCCCCAGCATTTT.

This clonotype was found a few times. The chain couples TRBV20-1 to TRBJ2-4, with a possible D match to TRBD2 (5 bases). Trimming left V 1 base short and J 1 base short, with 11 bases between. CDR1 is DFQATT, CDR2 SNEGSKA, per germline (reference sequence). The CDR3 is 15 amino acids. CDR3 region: CSARAPERAKNIQYF. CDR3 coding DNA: TGCAGTGCTAGAGCGCCGGAGCGGGCCAAAAACATTCAGTACTTC.

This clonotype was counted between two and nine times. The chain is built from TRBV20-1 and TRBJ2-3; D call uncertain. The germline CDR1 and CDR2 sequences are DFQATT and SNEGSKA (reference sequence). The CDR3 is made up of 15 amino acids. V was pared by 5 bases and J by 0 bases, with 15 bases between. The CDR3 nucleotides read TGCAGTGCTGAAGGCACGATCGTTAGCACAGATACGCAGTATTTT. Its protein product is CSAEGTIVSTDTQYF.

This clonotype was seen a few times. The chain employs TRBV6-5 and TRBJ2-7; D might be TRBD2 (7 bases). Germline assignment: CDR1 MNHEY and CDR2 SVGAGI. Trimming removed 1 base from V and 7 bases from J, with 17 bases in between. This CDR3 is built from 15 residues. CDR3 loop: CASSYFARGGREQYF. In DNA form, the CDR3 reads TGTGCCAGCAGTTACTTCGCCAGGGGAGGGCGGGAGCAGTACTTC.

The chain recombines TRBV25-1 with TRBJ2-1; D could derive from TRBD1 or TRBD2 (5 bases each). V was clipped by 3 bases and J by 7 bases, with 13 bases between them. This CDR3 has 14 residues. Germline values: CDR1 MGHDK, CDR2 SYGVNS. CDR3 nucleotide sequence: TGTGCCAGCAGTGAGGTGGGGGAAGGAAATGAGCAGTTCTTC. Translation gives CASSEVGEGNEQFF.

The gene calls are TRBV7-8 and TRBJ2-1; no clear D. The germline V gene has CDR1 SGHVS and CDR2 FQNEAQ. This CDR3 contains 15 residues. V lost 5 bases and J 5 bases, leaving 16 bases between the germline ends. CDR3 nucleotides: TGTGCCAGCAGCCCATCACCCCCTCGGGACAATGAGCAGTTCTTC. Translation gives CASSPSPPRDNEQFF.

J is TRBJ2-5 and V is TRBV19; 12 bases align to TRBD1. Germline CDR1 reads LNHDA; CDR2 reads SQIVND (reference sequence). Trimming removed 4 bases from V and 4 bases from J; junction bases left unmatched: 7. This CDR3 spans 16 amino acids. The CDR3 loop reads CASSTARDRGRETQYF. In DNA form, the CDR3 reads TGTGCCAGTAGTACCGCCCGGGACAGGGGGCGAGAGACCCAGTACTTC.

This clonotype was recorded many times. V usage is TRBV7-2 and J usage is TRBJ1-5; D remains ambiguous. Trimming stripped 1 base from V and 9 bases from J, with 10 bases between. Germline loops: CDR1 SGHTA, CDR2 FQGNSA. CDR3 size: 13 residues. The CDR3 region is CASSLETARPQHF. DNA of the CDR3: TGTGCCAGCAGCTTAGAGACGGCCCGGCCCCAGCATTTT.

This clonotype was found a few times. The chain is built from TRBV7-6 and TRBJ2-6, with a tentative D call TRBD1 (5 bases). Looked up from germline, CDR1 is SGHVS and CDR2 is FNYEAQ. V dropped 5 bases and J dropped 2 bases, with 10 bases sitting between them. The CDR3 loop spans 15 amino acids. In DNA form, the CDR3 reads TGTGCCAGCAGCGCAAGGGGCCCTGGGGCCAACGTCCTGACTTTC. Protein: CASSARGPGANVLTF. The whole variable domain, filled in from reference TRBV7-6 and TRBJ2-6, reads GAGVSQSPRYKVTKRGQDVALRCDPISGHVSLYWYRQALGQGPEFLTYFNYEAQQDKSGLPNDRFSAERPEGSISTLTIQRTEQRDSAMYRCASSARGPGANVLTFGAGSRLTVL.

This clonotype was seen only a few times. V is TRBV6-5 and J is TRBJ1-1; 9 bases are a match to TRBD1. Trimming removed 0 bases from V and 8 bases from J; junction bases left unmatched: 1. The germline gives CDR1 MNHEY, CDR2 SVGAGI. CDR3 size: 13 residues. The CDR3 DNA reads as TGTGCCAGCAGTTACTCGACAGGGGGAGAAGCTTTCTTT. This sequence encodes CASSYSTGGEAFF.

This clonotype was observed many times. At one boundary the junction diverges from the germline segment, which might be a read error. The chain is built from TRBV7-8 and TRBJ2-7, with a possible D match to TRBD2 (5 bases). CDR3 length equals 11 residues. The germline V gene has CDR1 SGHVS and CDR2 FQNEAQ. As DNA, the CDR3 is TGTGCCAGCAGCTTAGGCTCCGGGATGATATTC. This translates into CASSLGSGMIF.

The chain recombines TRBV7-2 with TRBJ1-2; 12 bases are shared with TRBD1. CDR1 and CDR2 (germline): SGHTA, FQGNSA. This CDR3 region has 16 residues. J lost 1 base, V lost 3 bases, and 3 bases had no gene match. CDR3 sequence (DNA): TGTGCCAGCAGCTTGGGGACAGGGGGCGGTAACTATGGCTACACCTTC. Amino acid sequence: CASSLGTGGGNYGYTF.

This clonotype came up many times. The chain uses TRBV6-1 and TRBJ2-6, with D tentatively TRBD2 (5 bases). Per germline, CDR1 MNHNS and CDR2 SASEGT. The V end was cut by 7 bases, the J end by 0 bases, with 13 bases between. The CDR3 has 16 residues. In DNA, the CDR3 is TGTGCCAGCAAAGGCTGGGAGTACTCTGGGGCCAACGTCCTGACTTTC. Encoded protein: CASKGWEYSGANVLTF.

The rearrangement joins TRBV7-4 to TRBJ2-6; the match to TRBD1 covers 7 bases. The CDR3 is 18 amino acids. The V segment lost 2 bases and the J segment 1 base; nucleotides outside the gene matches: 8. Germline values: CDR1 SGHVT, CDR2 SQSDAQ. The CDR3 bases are TGTGCCAGCAGCTTAATGCGGACAGGAGTTTCTGGGGCCAACGTCCTGACTTTC. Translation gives CASSLMRTGVSGANVLTF.

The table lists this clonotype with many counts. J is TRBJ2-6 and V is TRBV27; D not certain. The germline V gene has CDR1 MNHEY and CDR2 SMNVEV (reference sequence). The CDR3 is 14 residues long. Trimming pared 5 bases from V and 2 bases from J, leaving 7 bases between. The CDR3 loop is CASSPYTGANVLTF. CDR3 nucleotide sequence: TGTGCCAGCAGTCCTTACACTGGGGCCAACGTCCTGACTTTC.

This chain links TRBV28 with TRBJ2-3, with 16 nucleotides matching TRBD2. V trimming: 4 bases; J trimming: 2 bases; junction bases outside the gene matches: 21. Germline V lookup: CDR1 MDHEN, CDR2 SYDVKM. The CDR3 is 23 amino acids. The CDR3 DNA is TGTGCCAGCAGTTCCATATGGGTCCCTGGGACTAGCGGGAGGGCTCGTGACACAGATACGCAGTATTTT. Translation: CASSSIWVPGTSGRARDTDTQYF.

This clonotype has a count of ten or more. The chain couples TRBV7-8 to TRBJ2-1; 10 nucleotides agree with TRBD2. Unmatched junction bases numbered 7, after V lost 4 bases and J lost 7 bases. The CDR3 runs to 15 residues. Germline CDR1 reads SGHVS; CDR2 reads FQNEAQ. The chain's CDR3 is CASSSSGRAGNEQFF. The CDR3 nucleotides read TGTGCCAGCAGCTCGAGCGGGAGGGCCGGAAATGAGCAGTTCTTC.

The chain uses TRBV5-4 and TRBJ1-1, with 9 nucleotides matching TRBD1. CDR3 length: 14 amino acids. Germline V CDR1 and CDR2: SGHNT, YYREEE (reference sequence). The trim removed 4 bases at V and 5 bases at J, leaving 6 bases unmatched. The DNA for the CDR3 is TGTGCCAGCAGCGAGGGACAGGGTAGAACTGAAGCTTTCTTT. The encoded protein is CASSEGQGRTEAFF.